This T cell receptor beta chain was recorded in a study of read filtering for tumor transcriptome and immune sequencing. This library used roughly 370 ng RNA and molecular barcoded adaptors spanning alpha/delta and beta/gamma chains. MiXCR, run by TCRdb on the reads, gives a single entry per CDR3 protein. This sample has tens of thousands of distinct CDR3 sequences; roughly 21% occur once, and the top ten carry roughly 11%. This clonotype was seen many times. This TCR was recovered from a donor older than 35 with multiple myeloma. The sequencing sample was made of a population of CD138-negative cells sorted from bone marrow.

CDR3 in DNA: TGCAGCGTTGGGAAGCTAGCGGCAGATACGCAGTATTTT. As protein: CSVGKLAADTQYF. The chain is built from TRBV29-1 and TRBJ2-3; 7 positions agree with TRBD2. V trimming: 4 bases; J trimming: 4 bases; junction bases outside the gene matches: 5. The CDR3 spans 13 residues. Germline V gene lookup returns CDR1 SQVTM and CDR2 ANQGSEA.